This TCR beta chain was sequenced for a study of blood T cell repertoires in COVID-19. Overall study: Sites across the United States, Italy and Spain contributed samples from acute and convalescent COVID-19. T cells, B-cell-depleted T cells, or PBMCs supplied cDNA or gDNA.

Per the original data handling: Amplification of reference gene primers was used by the study to estimate nucleated cell counts. Sequencing used immunoSEQ multiplex PCR; TCRdb keeps in-frame clones, though not all of them. V, J and clone size derive from that table, while D and trimming were established from the DNA sequence. The sample includes about 330,000 clones, about 82% of them seen just once. CDR1 and CDR2 (germline): MRHNA, SNTAGT. Germline trimming cut 8 bases from V and 5 bases from J; bases unmatched to any gene: 13. The CDR3 is 15 residues long. The TCR originated in a woman aged 45-59 years with acute or convalescent COVID-19. Sequences were obtained from peripheral blood. The rearrangement links TRBV6-4 to TRBJ2-3, with 7 bases matching TRBD2. CDR3 region: CASQPQGGLQDTQYF. DNA of the CDR3: TGTGCCAGCCAACCTCAGGGAGGGTTACAAGATACGCAGTATTTT.